This passage covers 12 T cell receptor beta chains from one sample sequenced in a study of cytomegalovirus exposure and HLA in healthy donors. This PCR relied on a set of 60 Vbeta primers and 13 Jbeta primers. Libraries were prepared by immunoSEQ multiplex PCR; TCRdb keeps only in-frame clonotypes and omits some of them. The sample has some 140,000 clones, roughly 74% seen once. Sequenced sample: PBMCs. Source of these receptors: a man between 18 and 35 years old in good health and CMV-seronegative.

This chain joins TRBV27 and TRBJ1-1; no reliable D call. This CDR3 region has 13 residues. Germline loops: CDR1 MNHEY, CDR2 SMNVEV (reference sequence). Between the trimmed V and J ends, which lost 5 bases and 3 bases, there was a span of 10 bases. The CDR3 DNA reads TGTGCCAGCAGTGCCCTCGGGGACACTGAAGCTTTCTTT. Its protein is CASSALGDTEAFF.

This clone came up a few times. The V gene is TRBV6-4, the J gene TRBJ2-3, with a weak D call TRBD1 (5 bases). CDR1 is MRHNA and CDR2 is SNTAGT in the germline V gene. The V and J ends lost 3 bases and 2 bases respectively, with 9 bases between them. This CDR3 is 14 amino acids long. The CDR3 sequence is CASSEGVSTDTQYF. In DNA form, the CDR3 reads TGTGCCAGCAGTGAAGGGGTGTCCACAGATACGCAGTATTTT.

This rearrangement joins TRBV9 to TRBJ2-1; TRBD2 aligns across 7 bases. This CDR3 is built from 17 residues. Germline CDR1 reads SGDLS; CDR2 reads YYNGEE. The V and J ends lost 3 bases and 4 bases, in that order; junction bases with no gene match: 13. The CDR3 sequence: CASSDPDRRGSYNEQFF. CDR3 sequence (DNA): TGTGCCAGCAGCGACCCTGATCGGCGGGGGTCGTACAATGAGCAGTTCTTC.

On this clone itself: A read error may produce the germline difference seen at one junction end. This chain links TRBV29-1 with TRBJ1-1; TRBD1 matches at 7 bases. The CDR3 contains 12 residues. Germline CDR1 and CDR2: SQVTM and ANQGSEA. In nucleotides, the CDR3 is TGCAACGTTGAACAGGGGACCACTGAAGCTTTCTTT. This encodes CNVEQGTTEAFF.

The rearrangement links TRBV5-1 to TRBJ1-2; 7 bases agree with TRBD1. The trim removed 2 bases at V and 4 bases at J, leaving 8 bases unmatched. Germline CDR1 SGHRS, CDR2 YFSETQ. The CDR3 runs to 15 residues. CDR3 region: CASSFEGASPYGYTF. In DNA form, the CDR3 reads TGCGCCAGCAGCTTTGAGGGGGCGTCCCCCTATGGCTACACCTTC. The full variable domain, its missing parts supplied by reference TRBV5-1 and TRBJ1-2, is KAGVTQTPRYLIKTRGQQVTLSCSPISGHRSVSWYQQTPGQGLQFLFEYFSETQRNKGNFPGRFSGRQFSNSRSEMNVSTLELGDSALYLCASSFEGASPYGYTFGSGTRLTVV.

As for this clone: The same CDR3 can be traced to other DNA sequences in this sample. The chain is built from TRBV6-5 and TRBJ1-1; D possibly corresponds to TRBD1 (5 bases). Germline CDR1 MNHEY, CDR2 SVGAGI. V was cut by 2 bases and J by 1 base, with 5 bases left in between. The CDR3 has 13 residues. DNA of the CDR3: TGTGCCAGCAGTTACCAGGGGAACACTGAAGCTTTCTTT. This codes for CASSYQGNTEAFF.

This chain uses TRBV2 with TRBJ2-5; 12 bases fit TRBD1. Germline lookup yields CDR1 SNHLY and CDR2 FYNNEI. Trimming removed 9 bases from V and 4 bases from J; junction bases left unmatched: 9. CDR3 length: 15 residues. CDR3 sequence (DNA): TGTGCCAGTGATAGGGACAGGGGGCAGGGAGAGACCCAGTACTTC. Protein product: CASDRDRGQGETQYF.

The chain combines TRBV5-1 with TRBJ2-5; 9 nucleotides agree with TRBD1. Germline V gives CDR1 SGHRS, CDR2 YFSETQ. After removal of 2 bases from V and 5 bases from J, the junction contained 4 bases not matched to a gene. This CDR3 is 14 amino acids long. CDR3 nucleotide sequence: TGCGCCAGCAGCTTTGGGACAGGGCGGGAGACCCAGTACTTC. Its protein is CASSFGTGRETQYF.

This clone was counted a few times. The chain is built from TRBV11-2 and TRBJ2-5, with D unresolved. The J call may be mistaken, given a closer DNA end match to TRBJ2-7. The CDR3 runs 14 residues. Germline CDR1 reads SGHAT; CDR2 reads FQNNGV. DNA of the CDR3: TGTGCCAGCAGCTTAGCCCCTGTCTCCTACGAGCAGTACTTC. The encoded protein is CASSLAPVSYEQYF.

The chain carries TRBV6-1 and TRBJ1-1, with no clear D. Germline V CDR1 and CDR2: MNHNS, SASEGT. This CDR3 has 15 amino acids. Deletions cut 7 bases from V and 0 bases from J, with 15 bases between. CDR3 sequence (DNA): TGTGCCAGCATCCAACTAGCGCGGTTGAACACTGAAGCTTTCTTT. It specifies CASIQLARLNTEAFF.

This clone was observed a few times. The rearrangement uses TRBV19 and TRBJ1-4; D gene unclear. V was cut by 5 bases and J by 10 bases, with 14 bases left in between. Germline V gene lookup returns CDR1 LNHDA and CDR2 SQIVND (reference sequence). The CDR3 is made up of 13 amino acids. In DNA form, the CDR3 reads TGTGCCAGTAGTGGAGCAGCCCCTGGAAAACTGTTTTTT. Protein: CASSGAAPGKLFF.

The rearrangement uses TRBV6-5 and TRBJ2-5; 7 positions match TRBD2. The germline V gene encodes CDR1 MNHEY and CDR2 SVGAGI. Trimming removed 0 bases from V and 5 bases from J; junction bases left unmatched: 6. CDR3 size: 15 residues. CDR3: CASSYSSRGVETQYF. The CDR3 DNA is TGTGCCAGCAGTTACTCGAGTCGGGGGGTTGAGACCCAGTACTTC.